This is a list of T cell receptor beta chains from one sample in a study of blood T cell repertoires in COVID-19. Profiling relied on immunoSEQ multiplex PCR, and the TCRdb table lists in-frame clones only, not all of them. The profile shows tens of thousands of clones, 85% to 90% of them singletons. Sample: peripheral blood. These receptors all come from a man aged 70 or older with active COVID-19. CDR3s include the opening cysteine and the closing phenylalanine or tryptophan. Fields, in order: V gene, D gene, J gene, clone size, CDR3 DNA, CDR3 protein. A D gene is named only where the DNA matches it firmly. Expanded clones get a size class; other rows say once, few or many, or leave the size out.

v_gene: TRBV28; d_gene: -; j_gene: TRBJ2-1; abundance: -; CDR3nt: TGTGCCAGCAGTTTAGGGCGTCCCGGGGATGAGCAGTTCTTC; CDR3aa: CASSLGRPGDEQFF
v_gene: TRBV7-9; d_gene: -; j_gene: TRBJ2-5; abundance: -; CDR3nt: TGTGCCAGCAGCCCACCCAGGGGACATGGGACCCAGTACTTC; CDR3aa: CASSPPRGHGTQYF
v_gene: TRBV7-9; d_gene: TRBD1; j_gene: TRBJ1-6; abundance: -; CDR3nt: TGTGCCAGCACCCCAAGGTCAGGGGGGTCACCCCTCCACTTT; CDR3aa: CASTPRSGGSPLHF
v_gene: TRBV24-1; d_gene: -; j_gene: TRBJ1-2; abundance: once; CDR3nt: TGTGCCACCAGTGAGGACCCAAGGGGCTATGGCTACACCTTC; CDR3aa: CATSEDPRGYGYTF
v_gene: TRBV5-1; d_gene: -; j_gene: TRBJ1-2; abundance: -; CDR3nt: TGCGCCAGCAGCTCCGACGGAGTTCCCGTCTATGGCTACACCTTC; CDR3aa: CASSSDGVPVYGYTF
v_gene: TRBV7-9; d_gene: -; j_gene: TRBJ2-1; abundance: few; CDR3nt: TGTGCCAGCAGCTCCAAGGGGCGGTTGGGCAATGAGCAGTTCTTC; CDR3aa: CASSSKGRLGNEQFF
v_gene: TRBV9; d_gene: -; j_gene: TRBJ1-1; abundance: -; CDR3nt: TGTGCCAGCAGCGCCCAGGTGAACACTGAAGCTTTCTTT; CDR3aa: CASSAQVNTEAFF
v_gene: TRBV28; d_gene: -; j_gene: TRBJ1-2; abundance: -; CDR3nt: TGTGCCAGCAGTTTAATCTCAGTGACTATCGGCTACACCTTC; CDR3aa: CASSLISVTIGYTF
v_gene: TRBV6-2/TRBV6-3; d_gene: -; j_gene: TRBJ2-1; abundance: -; CDR3nt: TGTGCCAGCAGTCTCCCCCGGGGCAATGAGCAGTTCTTC; CDR3aa: CASSLPRGNEQFF
v_gene: TRBV5-1; d_gene: -; j_gene: TRBJ1-5; abundance: -; CDR3nt: TGCGCCAGCAGCTTGGGGCAGGTTAATCAGCCCCAGCATTTT; CDR3aa: CASSLGQVNQPQHF
v_gene: TRBV7-9; d_gene: -; j_gene: TRBJ1-5; abundance: -; CDR3nt: TGTGCCAGCAGCTTATCAGGGTTAGTGAATCAGCCCCAGCATTTT; CDR3aa: CASSLSGLVNQPQHF
v_gene: TRBV11-3; d_gene: TRBD1; j_gene: TRBJ2-1; abundance: -; CDR3nt: TGTGCCAGCAGCCCGCGGACAGGGGAACCGACCCCTGAGCAGTTCTTC; CDR3aa: CASSPRTGEPTPEQFF
v_gene: TRBV7-9; d_gene: TRBD1; j_gene: TRBJ1-2; abundance: -; CDR3nt: TGTGCCAGCAGCCCCCGGGGACAGGGGGGCGGCTACACCTTC; CDR3aa: CASSPRGQGGGYTF
v_gene: TRBV7-2; d_gene: -; j_gene: TRBJ1-5; abundance: few; CDR3nt: TGTGCCAGCAGCTTAGAAGGCAGGCGGCCCCAGCATTTT; CDR3aa: CASSLEGRRPQHF
v_gene: TRBV3-1/TRBV3-2; d_gene: -; j_gene: TRBJ1-5; abundance: -; CDR3nt: TGTGCCAGCAGCCAAGGTTCAGGGGTGGGCAATCAGCCCCAGCATTTT; CDR3aa: CASSQGSGVGNQPQHF
v_gene: TRBV15; d_gene: TRBD2; j_gene: TRBJ2-5; abundance: -; CDR3nt: TGTGCCACCAGCAGAGACCTACTAGCGGGAGTGGAGACCCAGTACTTC; CDR3aa: CATSRDLLAGVETQYF
v_gene: TRBV7-9; d_gene: -; j_gene: TRBJ2-7; abundance: -; CDR3nt: TGTGCCAGCAGCTTAGGCGGCCCCAGCTACGAGCAGTACTTC; CDR3aa: CASSLGGPSYEQYF
v_gene: TRBV5-4; d_gene: TRBD2; j_gene: TRBJ2-1; abundance: -; CDR3nt: TGTGCCAGCAGCCTACTAGCGGGAGCCTACAATGAGCAGTTCTTC; CDR3aa: CASSLLAGAYNEQFF
v_gene: TRBV7-9; d_gene: TRBD2; j_gene: TRBJ2-5; abundance: -; CDR3nt: TGTGCCAGCAGCGGTGCGGGAGCGGAGAGTGTGACCCAGTACTTC; CDR3aa: CASSGAGAESVTQYF
v_gene: TRBV7-2; d_gene: TRBD2; j_gene: TRBJ2-4; abundance: -; CDR3nt: TGTGCCAGCAGCTTAGTGGGGGGGTACGGAAACATTCAGTACTTC; CDR3aa: CASSLVGGYGNIQYF
v_gene: TRBV10-2; d_gene: TRBD2; j_gene: TRBJ2-5; abundance: -; CDR3nt: TGCGCCAGCAGTTTGGGACTAGCGGGGGGAGAGACCCAGTACTTC; CDR3aa: CASSLGLAGGETQYF
v_gene: TRBV11-3; d_gene: -; j_gene: TRBJ2-5; abundance: -; CDR3nt: TGTGCCAGCAGCCCCTCCGGGTTGGAGACCCAGTACTTC; CDR3aa: CASSPSGLETQYF
v_gene: TRBV11-1; d_gene: -; j_gene: TRBJ2-1; abundance: once; CDR3nt: TGTGCCAGCAGCTCCCCCCAGGGCCGTTACAATGAGCAGTTCTTC; CDR3aa: CASSSPQGRYNEQFF
v_gene: TRBV7-2; d_gene: -; j_gene: TRBJ2-2; abundance: -; CDR3nt: TGTGCCAGCAGCCCTCGCGGCGGAGTAAACACCGGGGAGCTGTTTTTT; CDR3aa: CASSPRGGVNTGELFF
v_gene: TRBV2; d_gene: -; j_gene: TRBJ2-7; abundance: -; CDR3nt: TGTGCCAGCAGCCCCGGCTCCTACGAGCAGTACTTC; CDR3aa: CASSPGSYEQYF
v_gene: TRBV3-1/TRBV3-2; d_gene: -; j_gene: TRBJ1-2; abundance: -; CDR3nt: TGTGCCAGCAGCCAACGGGGAAGGGTCCAGGGGGGCTACACCTTC; CDR3aa: CASSQRGRVQGGYTF
v_gene: TRBV12-3/TRBV12-4; d_gene: TRBD1; j_gene: TRBJ1-5; abundance: once; CDR3nt: TGTGCCAGCAGTTCCCAACAGGGGGCCCCCCAGCATTTT; CDR3aa: CASSSQQGAPQHF
v_gene: TRBV11-3; d_gene: -; j_gene: TRBJ2-7; abundance: -; CDR3nt: TGTGCCAGCAGCTTTGTTAGGGGTAGTTACGAGCAGTACTTC; CDR3aa: CASSFVRGSYEQYF
v_gene: TRBV20-1; d_gene: -; j_gene: TRBJ2-3; abundance: -; CDR3nt: TGCAGTGCTAGACAGACAGATACGCAGTATTTT; CDR3aa: CSARQTDTQYF
v_gene: TRBV5-1; d_gene: TRBD1; j_gene: TRBJ2-3; abundance: -; CDR3nt: TGCGCCAGCAGCAATTTACGGGACAGCCTGGGAGATACGCAGTATTTT; CDR3aa: CASSNLRDSLGDTQYF
v_gene: TRBV7-8; d_gene: -; j_gene: TRBJ1-1; abundance: once; CDR3nt: TGTGCCACCAGCCTCGGGATGAACACTGAAGCTTTCTTT; CDR3aa: CATSLGMNTEAFF
v_gene: TRBV5-4; d_gene: -; j_gene: TRBJ2-5; abundance: -; CDR3nt: TGTGCCAGCAGCGGGGACAGCGGGTCCCAGTACTTC; CDR3aa: CASSGDSGSQYF
v_gene: TRBV3-1/TRBV3-2; d_gene: -; j_gene: TRBJ2-3; abundance: -; CDR3nt: TGTGCCAGCAGCCACCCCAGGGGGGTCACAGATACGCAGTATTTT; CDR3aa: CASSHPRGVTDTQYF
v_gene: TRBV28; d_gene: TRBD2; j_gene: TRBJ2-3; abundance: -; CDR3nt: TGTGCCAGCAGGCACACTAGCGGGAGGGCAGATACGCAGTATTTT; CDR3aa: CASRHTSGRADTQYF
v_gene: TRBV19; d_gene: -; j_gene: TRBJ2-3; abundance: -; CDR3nt: TGTGCCAGTAGTGTCAATCCGGGTACGCAGTATTTT; CDR3aa: CASSVNPGTQYF
v_gene: TRBV5-1; d_gene: TRBD1; j_gene: TRBJ2-7; abundance: -; CDR3nt: TGCGCCAGCAGCCCTTCATGGGACAGGGGAGCGGACGAGCAGTACTTC; CDR3aa: CASSPSWDRGADEQYF
v_gene: TRBV5-4; d_gene: -; j_gene: TRBJ1-2; abundance: -; CDR3nt: TGTGCCAGCAGCTTGTGGGAGGTGCGGGGCTATGGCTACACCTTC; CDR3aa: CASSLWEVRGYGYTF
v_gene: TRBV4-1; d_gene: TRBD2; j_gene: TRBJ2-6; abundance: -; CDR3nt: TGCGCCAGCAGCCAAGATCGGTCAGCGGGAAGGGGTGGGGCCAACGTCCTGACTTTC; CDR3aa: CASSQDRSAGRGGANVLTF
v_gene: TRBV5-1; d_gene: TRBD2; j_gene: TRBJ2-5; abundance: -; CDR3nt: TGCGCCAGCAGCTTGACTAGCGCTGAAGGGGAGACCCAGTACTTC; CDR3aa: CASSLTSAEGETQYF
v_gene: TRBV6-5; d_gene: TRBD1; j_gene: TRBJ1-5; abundance: -; CDR3nt: TGTGCCAGCCGGGACAGGGTCGGTCAGCCCCAGCATTTT; CDR3aa: CASRDRVGQPQHF
v_gene: TRBV7-9; d_gene: TRBD1; j_gene: TRBJ2-7; abundance: -; CDR3nt: TGTGCCAGCAGCCCTAGGACAGGACCCCCTACGGAGCAGTACTTC; CDR3aa: CASSPRTGPPTEQYF
v_gene: TRBV9; d_gene: -; j_gene: TRBJ2-1; abundance: -; CDR3nt: TGTGCCAGCAGCGTAGCCGGGAGCAGCGATGAGCAGTTCTTC; CDR3aa: CASSVAGSSDEQFF
v_gene: TRBV28; d_gene: -; j_gene: TRBJ1-2; abundance: -; CDR3nt: TGTGCCAGCAGTTTCGCCGGGGGGCTGGGGGGCTACACCTTC; CDR3aa: CASSFAGGLGGYTF
v_gene: TRBV5-1; d_gene: TRBD2; j_gene: TRBJ2-7; abundance: few; CDR3nt: TGCGCCAGCACGCTGGGGGCGGGAGGGGGCCTCTACGAGCAGTACTTC; CDR3aa: CASTLGAGGGLYEQYF
v_gene: TRBV5-1; d_gene: TRBD1; j_gene: TRBJ2-7; abundance: -; CDR3nt: TGCGCCAGCAGCTTGGCCCCCACAGGGGCCTACGAGCAGTACTTC; CDR3aa: CASSLAPTGAYEQYF
v_gene: TRBV7-2; d_gene: -; j_gene: TRBJ2-1; abundance: -; CDR3nt: TGTGCCAGCAGCAGCCGGGAGCCCCATGAGCAGTTCTTC; CDR3aa: CASSSREPHEQFF
v_gene: TRBV7-2; d_gene: -; j_gene: TRBJ2-3; abundance: -; CDR3nt: TGTGCCAGCAGCTTTCGGACAGATACGCAGTATTTT; CDR3aa: CASSFRTDTQYF